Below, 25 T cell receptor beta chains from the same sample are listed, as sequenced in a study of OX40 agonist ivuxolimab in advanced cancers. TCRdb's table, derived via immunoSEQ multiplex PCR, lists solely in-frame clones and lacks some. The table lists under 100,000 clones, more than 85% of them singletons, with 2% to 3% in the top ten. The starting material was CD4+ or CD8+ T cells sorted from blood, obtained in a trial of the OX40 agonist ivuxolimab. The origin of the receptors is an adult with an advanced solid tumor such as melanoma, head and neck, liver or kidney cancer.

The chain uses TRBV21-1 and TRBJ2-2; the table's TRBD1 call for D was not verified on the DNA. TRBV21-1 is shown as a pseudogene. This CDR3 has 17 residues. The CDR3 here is CASSKVRDRVYDGELFF. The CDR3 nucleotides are TGTGCCAGCAGCAAAGTCCGGGACAGGGTATATGACGGGGAGCTGTTTTTT.

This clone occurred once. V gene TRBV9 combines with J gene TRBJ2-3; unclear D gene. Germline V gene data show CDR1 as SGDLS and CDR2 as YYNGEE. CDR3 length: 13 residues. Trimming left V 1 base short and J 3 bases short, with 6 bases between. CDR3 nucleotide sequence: TGTGCCAGCAGCGTATTAGGGACAGATACGCAGTATTTT. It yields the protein CASSVLGTDTQYF.

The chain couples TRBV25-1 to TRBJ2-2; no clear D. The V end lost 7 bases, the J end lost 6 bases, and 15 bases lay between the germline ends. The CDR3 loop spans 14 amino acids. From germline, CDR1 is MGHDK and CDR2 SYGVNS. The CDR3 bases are TGTGCCAGCACCTCGTCTTCATACTCCGGGGAGCTGTTTTTT. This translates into CASTSSSYSGELFF.

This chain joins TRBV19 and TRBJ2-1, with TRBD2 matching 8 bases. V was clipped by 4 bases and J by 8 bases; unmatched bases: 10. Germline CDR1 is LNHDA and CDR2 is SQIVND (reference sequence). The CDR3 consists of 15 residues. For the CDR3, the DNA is TGTGCCAGTAGTAGGAGTGTCCTAGCGGGCTATGAGCAGTTCTTC. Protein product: CASSRSVLAGYEQFF.

As DNA, the CDR3 is TGCGCCAGCAGCTTGGCTACCGGGGCGAACACCGGGGAGCTGTTTTTT. It yields the protein CASSLATGANTGELFF. The chain links TRBV5-1 to TRBJ2-2; D perhaps matches TRBD2 (5 bases). Trimming stripped 0 bases from V and 0 bases from J, with 9 bases between. This CDR3 contains 16 residues. The germline CDR1 and CDR2 sequences are SGHRS and YFSETQ.

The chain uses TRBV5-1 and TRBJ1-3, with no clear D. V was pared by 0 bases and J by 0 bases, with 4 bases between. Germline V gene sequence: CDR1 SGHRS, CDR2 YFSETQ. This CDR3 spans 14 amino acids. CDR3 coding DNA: TGCGCCAGCAGCTTGGGGAGCTCTGGAAACACCATATATTTT. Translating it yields CASSLGSSGNTIYF. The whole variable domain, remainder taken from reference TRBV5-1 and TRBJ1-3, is KAGVTQTPRYLIKTRGQQVTLSCSPISGHRSVSWYQQTPGQGLQFLFEYFSETQRNKGNFPGRFSGRQFSNSRSEMNVSTLELGDSALYLCASSLGSSGNTIYFGEGSWLTVV.

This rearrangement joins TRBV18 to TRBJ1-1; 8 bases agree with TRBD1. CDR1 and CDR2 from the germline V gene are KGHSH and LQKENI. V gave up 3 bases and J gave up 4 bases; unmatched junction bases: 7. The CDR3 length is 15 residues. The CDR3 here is CASSPRQGSGTEAFF. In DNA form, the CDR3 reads TGTGCCAGCTCACCGAGACAGGGGTCGGGCACTGAAGCTTTCTTT.

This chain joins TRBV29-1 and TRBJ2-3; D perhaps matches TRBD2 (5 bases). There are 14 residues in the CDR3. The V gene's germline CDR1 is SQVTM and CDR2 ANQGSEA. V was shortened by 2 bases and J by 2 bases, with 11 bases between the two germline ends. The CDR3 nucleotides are TGCAGCGTTGAATCCGGGGTAACCACAGATACGCAGTATTTT. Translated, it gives CSVESGVTTDTQYF.

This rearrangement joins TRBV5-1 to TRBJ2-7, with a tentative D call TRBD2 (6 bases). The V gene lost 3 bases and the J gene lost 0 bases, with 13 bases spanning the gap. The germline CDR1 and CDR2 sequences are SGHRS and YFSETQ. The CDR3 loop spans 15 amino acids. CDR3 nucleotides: TGCGCCAGCAGCTCGAGGGGACTCGCCTCCTACGAGCAGTACTTC. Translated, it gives CASSSRGLASYEQYF.

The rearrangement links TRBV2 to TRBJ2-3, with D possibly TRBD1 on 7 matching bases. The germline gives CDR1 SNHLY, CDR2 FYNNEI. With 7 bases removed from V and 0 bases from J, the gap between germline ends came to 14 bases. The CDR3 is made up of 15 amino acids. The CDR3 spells CASTKGGGSTDTQYF. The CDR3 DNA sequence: TGTGCCAGCACTAAAGGAGGGGGCAGCACAGATACGCAGTATTTT.

In nucleotides, the CDR3 is TGCGCCAGCAGCCTCCTCCGGACAGGGGGCGCGGAGACCCAGTACTTC. Translating it yields CASSLLRTGGAETQYF. The V and J genes are TRBV5-1 and TRBJ2-5; TRBD1 matches 11 bases. There are 16 residues in the CDR3. V was clipped by 4 bases and J by 5 bases; unmatched bases: 10. CDR1 SGHRS and CDR2 YFSETQ come from the germline V gene.

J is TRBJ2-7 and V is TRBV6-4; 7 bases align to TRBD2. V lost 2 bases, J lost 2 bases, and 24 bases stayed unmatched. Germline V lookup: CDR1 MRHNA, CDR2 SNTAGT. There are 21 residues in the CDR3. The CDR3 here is CASSDLLRDSVAGESTYEQYF. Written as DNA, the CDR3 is TGTGCCAGCAGTGACCTCCTCCGGGACTCTGTAGCGGGTGAGTCTACCTACGAGCAGTACTTC.

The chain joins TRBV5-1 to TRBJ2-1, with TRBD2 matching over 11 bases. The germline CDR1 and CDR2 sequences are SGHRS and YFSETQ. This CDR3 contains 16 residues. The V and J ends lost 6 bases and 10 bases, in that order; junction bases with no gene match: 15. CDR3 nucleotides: TGCGCCAGCACCCCCCTGACTAGCGGGATCTTGGGGGAGCAGTTCTTC. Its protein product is CASTPLTSGILGEQFF.

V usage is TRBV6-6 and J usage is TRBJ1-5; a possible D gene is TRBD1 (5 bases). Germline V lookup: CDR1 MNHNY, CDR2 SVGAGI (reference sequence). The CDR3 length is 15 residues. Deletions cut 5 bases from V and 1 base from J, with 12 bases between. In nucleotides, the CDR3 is TGTGCCAGCAGTGAGGCAGGGCCGAGCAATCAGCCCCAGCATTTT. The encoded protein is CASSEAGPSNQPQHF.

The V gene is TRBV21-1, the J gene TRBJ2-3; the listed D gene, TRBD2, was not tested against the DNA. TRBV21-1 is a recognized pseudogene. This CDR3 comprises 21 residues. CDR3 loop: CASSKAPPGGGNDRSTDTQYF. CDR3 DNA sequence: TGTGCCAGCAGCAAAGCCCCCCCAGGCGGCGGGAACGACCGTAGCACAGATACGCAGTATTTT.

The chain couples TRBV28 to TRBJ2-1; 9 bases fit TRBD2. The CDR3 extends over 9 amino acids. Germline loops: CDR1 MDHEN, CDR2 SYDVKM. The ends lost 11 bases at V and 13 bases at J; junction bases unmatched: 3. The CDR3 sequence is CACGTSQFF. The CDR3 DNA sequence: TGTGCCTGCGGGACTAGCCAGTTCTTC.

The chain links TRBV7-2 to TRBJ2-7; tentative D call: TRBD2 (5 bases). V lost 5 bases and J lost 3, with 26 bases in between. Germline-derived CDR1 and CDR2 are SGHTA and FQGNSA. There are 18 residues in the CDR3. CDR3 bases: TGTGCCAGCAGCGGCCCCCACTCAGTTCGAAGCGGTATCTACGAGCAGTACTTC. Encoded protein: CASSGPHSVRSGIYEQYF.

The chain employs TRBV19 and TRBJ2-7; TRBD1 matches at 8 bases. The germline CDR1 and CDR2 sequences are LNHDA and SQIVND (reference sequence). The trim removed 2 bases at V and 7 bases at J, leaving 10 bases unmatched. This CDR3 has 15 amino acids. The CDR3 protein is CASSIRQGASGEQYF. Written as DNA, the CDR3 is TGTGCCAGTAGTATAAGGCAGGGGGCATCGGGGGAGCAGTACTTC.

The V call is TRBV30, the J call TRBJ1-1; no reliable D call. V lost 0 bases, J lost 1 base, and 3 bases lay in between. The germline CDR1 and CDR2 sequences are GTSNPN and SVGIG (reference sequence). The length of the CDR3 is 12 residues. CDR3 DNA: TGTGCCTGGAGTGTACGGAACACTGAAGCTTTCTTT. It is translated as CAWSVRNTEAFF.

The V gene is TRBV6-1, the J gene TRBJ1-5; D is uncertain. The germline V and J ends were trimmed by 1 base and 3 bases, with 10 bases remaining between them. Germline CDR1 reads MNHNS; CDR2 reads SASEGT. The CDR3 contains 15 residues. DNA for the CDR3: TGTGCCAGCAGTGAAGGGTCCGGGTACAATCAGCCCCAGCATTTT. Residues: CASSEGSGYNQPQHF.

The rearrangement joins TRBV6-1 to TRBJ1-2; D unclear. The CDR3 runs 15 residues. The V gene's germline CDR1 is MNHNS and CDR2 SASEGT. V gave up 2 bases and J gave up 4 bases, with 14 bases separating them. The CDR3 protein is CASSEYEGGGYGYTF. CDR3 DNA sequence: TGTGCCAGCAGTGAATATGAGGGCGGCGGCTATGGCTACACCTTC.

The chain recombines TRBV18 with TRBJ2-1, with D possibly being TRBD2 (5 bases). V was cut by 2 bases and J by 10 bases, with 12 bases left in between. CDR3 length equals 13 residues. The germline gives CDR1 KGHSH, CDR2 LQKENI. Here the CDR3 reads CASSPINGEEQFF. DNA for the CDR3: TGTGCCAGCTCACCAATTAACGGGGAAGAGCAGTTCTTC.

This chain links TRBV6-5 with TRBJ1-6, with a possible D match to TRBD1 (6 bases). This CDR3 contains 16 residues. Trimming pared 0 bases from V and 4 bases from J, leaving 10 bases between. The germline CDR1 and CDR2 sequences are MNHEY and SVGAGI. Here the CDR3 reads CASSYSLQGYNSPLHF. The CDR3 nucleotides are TGTGCCAGCAGTTACTCCCTACAGGGTTATAATTCACCCCTCCACTTT.

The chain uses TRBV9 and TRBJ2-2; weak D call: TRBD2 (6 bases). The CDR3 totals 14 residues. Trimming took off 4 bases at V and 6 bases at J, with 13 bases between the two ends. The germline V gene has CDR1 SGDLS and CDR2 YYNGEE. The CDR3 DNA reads TGTGCCAGCAGCCCAACTAGCTTCCCCGGGGAGCTGTTTTTT. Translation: CASSPTSFPGELFF.

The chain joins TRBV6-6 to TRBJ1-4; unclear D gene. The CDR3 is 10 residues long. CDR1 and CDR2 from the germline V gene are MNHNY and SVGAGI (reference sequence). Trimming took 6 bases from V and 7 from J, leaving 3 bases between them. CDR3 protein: CASSREKLFF. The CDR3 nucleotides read TGTGCCAGCAGCCGTGAAAAACTGTTTTTT.